This TCR beta chain was recorded in a study of human T cells and chemical hapten exposure. General study findings and limits: With regard to DPC sensitization, TCRs above 1 in 1000 frequency did not change.

The CDR3 is 16 residues long. Trimming took off 7 bases at V and 2 bases at J, with 19 bases between the two ends. Individual cDNA molecules had unique molecular identifiers attached to them by the library. TCRdb processed the RACE reads anew with MiXCR; each CDR3 protein has one entry. This sample carries tens of thousands of distinct CDR3 sequences, about 4.1% of them seen once, and the ten largest clones take approximately 6.3%. This clonotype was detected many times. Antigen unknown. Indicated time point: healthy volunteer bleed at 2 weeks. Whole blood, unfractionated, served as the material for total RNA extraction.

The rearrangement uses TRBV12-3 or TRBV12-4 and TRBJ2-3, with a tentative D call TRBD1 (5 bases). This sequence was found in a human donor in good health. Some clones in this sample may be carry-over from other donors' samples. Material for sequencing was whole blood. The chain's CDR3 is CASTPGFRRATDTQYF. The CDR3 bases are TGTGCCAGCACCCCAGGGTTCCGGCGAGCCACAGATACGCAGTATTTT.